The rows below give T cell receptor beta chains drawn from one sample of a study of human T cells and chemical hapten exposure. One entry per CDR3 protein, called by TCRdb with MiXCR from the RACE reads. The profile shows about 100,000 distinct CDR3 sequences, around 10% of them singletons. The sequenced sample was whole blood, obtained in connection with sensitization to the hapten diphenylcyclopropenone (DPC). All receptors derive from a woman in her thirties or forties with alopecia areata. Some clones in this sample may be carry-over from other donors' samples. Each CDR3 is given with its conserved first and last residue. The order of the fields is CDR3 DNA, CDR3 protein, D gene, J gene, clone size, V gene. A D gene is named only where the DNA matches it firmly. Only some rows state a clone size, as once, few, many or a class for expanded clones.

TGTGCCACCACACTTAGCGGGACCCCCCAGACGCAGTATTTT | CATTLSGTPQTQYF | TRBD2 | TRBJ2-3 | many | TRBV15
TGCAGTGCTAGATCGCAGGGGGCCCTTACTGAAGCTTTCTTT | CSARSQGALTEAFF | TRBD1 | TRBJ1-1 | NA | TRBV20-1
TGCGCCAGCAGGCCCAGGACAGGCCAAAACATTCAGTACTTC | CASRPRTGQNIQYF | TRBD1 | TRBJ2-4 | many | TRBV5-1
TGTGCCTACGGACTAGCGGGGGGGCAGATAGATACGCAGTATTTT | CAYGLAGGQIDTQYF | TRBD2 | TRBJ2-3 | NA | TRBV30
TGTGCCAGCAGTTCAAACGGGGGGAGCGAGACCCAGTACTTC | CASSSNGGSETQYF | TRBD2 | TRBJ2-5 | many | TRBV12-3/TRBV12-4
TGTGCCAGCAGGATGTCGGGAGGGTCTTCCTACGAGCAGTACTTC | CASRMSGGSSYEQYF | TRBD2 | TRBJ2-7 | NA | TRBV11-2
TGTGCCAGCCAGGGTAGCAATCAGCCCCAGCATTTT | CASQGSNQPQHF | NA | TRBJ1-5 | many | TRBV7-2
TGCAGTGCCTCCTCTTTCCGGGACAGGGGAACAGATACGCAGTATTTT | CSASSFRDRGTDTQYF | TRBD1 | TRBJ2-3 | few | TRBV20-1
TGTGCCAGCAGCTCGCCGATGGGCGGGAACTACAATGAGCAGTTCTTC | CASSSPMGGNYNEQFF | NA | TRBJ2-1 | many | TRBV7-9
TGCAGTGCTCCCCCGGGACAGGGGGCGAACGAGCAGTACTTC | CSAPPGQGANEQYF | TRBD1 | TRBJ2-7 | many | TRBV20-1
TGCGCCAGCAGCTCTGGGGGCGCCCATGAAAAACTGTTTTTT | CASSSGGAHEKLFF | NA | TRBJ1-4 | NA | TRBV5-1
TGTGCCTCCGGGAGGGCGGGGGGATGGAACATTCAGTACTTC | CASGRAGGWNIQYF | TRBD2 | TRBJ2-4 | once | TRBV28
TGTGCCACCAAGAGGGGCACTGAAGCTTTCTTT | CATKRGTEAFF | NA | TRBJ1-1 | many | TRBV10-3
TGTGCCAGCAGCGTAATGGCGGGAGGTAGCTACGAGCAGTACTTC | CASSVMAGGSYEQYF | TRBD2 | TRBJ2-7 | few | TRBV9
TGTGCCAGCAGTTACTCGATGGTTCCGAATGAAAAACTGTTTTTT | CASSYSMVPNEKLFF | NA | TRBJ1-4 | NA | TRBV6-5
TGTGCCATCAGCGGGACAGGGACTGGCGAAAAACTGTTTTTT | CAISGTGTGEKLFF | TRBD1 | TRBJ1-4 | many | TRBV10-3
TGTGCCAGCAGCCCGGGGCCAGATACGCAGTATTTT | CASSPGPDTQYF | NA | TRBJ2-3 | many | TRBV5-4
TGTGCTAGTGGTTTTGCCTCATACGAGCAGTACTTC | CASGFASYEQYF | NA | TRBJ2-7 | NA | TRBV12-5
TGTGCCAGCAGTTTAGCCGGCCAAGGGGGAACAGATACGCAGTATTTT | CASSLAGQGGTDTQYF | NA | TRBJ2-3 | many | TRBV12-3/TRBV12-4
TGTGCCAGCAGCTTAGTGGGCCCACCCGGGGAGCTGTTTTTT | CASSLVGPPGELFF | NA | TRBJ2-2 | NA | TRBV7-2
TGCAGTGCTAGAGTCCCTCTACAGGGGAGGAACAATCAGCCCCAGCATTTT | CSARVPLQGRNNQPQHF | TRBD1 | TRBJ1-5 | few | TRBV20-1
TGTGCCAGCAGCTTTGGCAGCCCCACCGAGCAGTTCTTC | CASSFGSPTEQFF | NA | TRBJ2-1 | NA | TRBV7-2
TGTGCCATCAGTGAGTCTGCGGCCAGAGCCTACGAGCAGTACTTC | CAISESAARAYEQYF | NA | TRBJ2-7 | NA | TRBV10-3
TGCGCCAGCAGCAGTAAACAGGGGAGCGGCACAGATACGCAGTATTTT | CASSSKQGSGTDTQYF | TRBD1 | TRBJ2-3 | many | TRBV5-1
TGCGCCAGCAGTCAAGAAGAGGGCAATGAGCAGTTCTTC | CASSQEEGNEQFF | NA | TRBJ2-1 | few | TRBV4-3
TGTGCCAGCAGTTACGGTCAGGCGAACACCGGGGAGCTGTTTTTT | CASSYGQANTGELFF | NA | TRBJ2-2 | many | TRBV6-5
TGTGCCAGCACTTCCGGGACAGGGAGCTCCTACGAGCAGTACTTC | CASTSGTGSSYEQYF | TRBD1 | TRBJ2-7 | NA | TRBV7-2
TGCAGTGCTGCTAGTCTCGGGGGAGAGGATGAGCAGTTCTTC | CSAASLGGEDEQFF | NA | TRBJ2-1 | many | TRBV20-1
TGTGCCAGCAGCCCCGGTCCTGGAAACACCATATATTTT | CASSPGPGNTIYF | NA | TRBJ1-3 | few | TRBV5-5
TGTGCCAGCAGCCAAGATTGGGGAGGGGCCATCTTCTATGGCTACACCTTC | CASSQDWGGAIFYGYTF | NA | TRBJ1-2 | few | TRBV4-2